This T cell receptor (beta chain) came from a study of shared T cell receptors in the human thymus. This CDR3 is built from 15 residues. V lost 1 base to trimming and J lost 0 bases, with 10 bases between them. Germline V gives CDR1 SGHRS, CDR2 YFSETQ. Some clones are missing from TCRdb's copy, which holds only in-frame ones; the method was immunoSEQ multiplex PCR. This sample carries 700,000 or so clones, 70% to 90% of them seen once, and the ten largest clones take more than 0.008%. The sample was also linked to a second study, of human thymus T cells. This second report adds: Across thymic and blood repertoires, the usage of V and J genes appeared to be biased. Unrelated individuals were reported by related research to share highly overlapping thymic repertoires.

Sequences were obtained from thymocytes. This clonotype originated in a girl in the first two years of life with a congenital heart defect. The chain has TRBV5-1 and TRBJ1-1, with D possibly being TRBD1 (6 bases). The CDR3 reads CASSLSQGLNTEAFF. The CDR3 DNA sequence: TGCGCCAGCAGCTTGAGTCAGGGGCTGAACACTGAAGCTTTCTTT.